This entry lists 18 T cell receptor beta chains sequenced from one sample in a study of shared clonotypes between healthy human individuals. Naive CD8 cells comprised CD45RO-negative, CCR7-positively selected cells, excluding terminally differentiated effector memory CD45RA+ cells. The assay was immunoSEQ multiplex PCR, and TCRdb's table has in-frame clones only and misses some. The repertoire includes around 2.1 million clones, roughly 91% of them detected once, and about 1.8% sits in the top ten. The sequenced material came from naive CD8+ T cells from PBMCs. The source of these receptors is a man between 18 and 35 years old in good health. Some clones in this sample may be carry-over from other donors' samples.

Concerning this clone: This same CDR3 is encoded by further DNA sequences in the sample. The gene calls are TRBV7-9 and TRBJ2-7, with 13 nucleotides matching TRBD2. J gave up 2 bases and V 4 bases, and 2 bases lay outside the gene matches. This CDR3 comprises 15 residues. Germline V gene lookup returns CDR1 SEHNR and CDR2 FQNEAQ (reference sequence). The CDR3 DNA reads as TGTGCCAGCAGCTCCGGGACTAGCGGGACCTACGAGCAGTACTTC. Translated, it gives CASSSGTSGTYEQYF.

V and J are TRBV19 and TRBJ2-7; TRBD2 agrees at 8 bases. From germline, CDR1 is LNHDA and CDR2 SQIVND (reference sequence). CDR3 length equals 14 residues. Trimming cost V 5 bases and J 0 bases; bases outside gene matches: 3. CDR3 nucleotides: TGTGCCAGTAGTTTAAGCGGGAGCTCCTACGAGCAGTACTTC. As protein: CASSLSGSSYEQYF.

This sequence joins TRBV11-2 and TRBJ1-4; maybe TRBD1 (6 bases). Trimming pared 3 bases from V and 8 bases from J, leaving 16 bases between. The CDR3 length is 15 residues. The V gene's germline CDR1 is SGHAT and CDR2 FQNNGV. CDR3 coding DNA: TGTGCCAGCAGCTTTTCAGGGGAAGTTGGGGAAAAACTGTTTTTT. It encodes CASSFSGEVGEKLFF.

J is TRBJ1-2 and V is TRBV9, with D hard to call. Trimming took 0 bases from V and 8 from J, leaving 17 bases between them. Germline CDR1 and CDR2: SGDLS and YYNGEE. This CDR3 has 15 residues. The CDR3 nucleotides read TGTGCCAGCAGCGTAGGGGTAGCAAGTTCTATGGGCTACACCTTC. Its translation: CASSVGVASSMGYTF.

The J gene is TRBJ1-4, the V gene TRBV30, with unresolved D. Trimming removed 3 bases at V and 4 bases at J, with 6 bases between. This CDR3 contains 12 residues. Germline V gene sequence: CDR1 GTSNPN, CDR2 SVGIG (reference sequence). In DNA, the CDR3 is TGTGCCTGGAGATACATTAATGAAAAACTGTTTTTT. It translates to CAWRYINEKLFF.

J is TRBJ1-4 and V is TRBV28; 9 nucleotides agree with TRBD1. CDR3 length: 20 residues. V lost 5 bases and J lost 0; bases outside the gene matches: 16. The V gene's germline CDR1 is MDHEN and CDR2 SYDVKM. CDR3 in amino acids: CASSTYPRTGAPSTNEKLFF. The CDR3 nucleotides are TGTGCCAGCAGTACATACCCTAGGACAGGGGCACCATCAACTAATGAAAAACTGTTTTTT.

V and J are TRBV23-1 and TRBJ2-7, with 7 nucleotides matching TRBD2. TRBV23-1 is labeled an ORF, and its function is uncertain. After removal of 1 base from V and 3 bases from J, the junction contained 3 bases not matched to a gene. The CDR3 contains 14 residues. CDR3 in amino acids: CASSQWGGNYEQYF. The CDR3 DNA follows: TGCGCCAGCAGTCAATGGGGAGGGAACTACGAGCAGTACTTC.

The rearrangement joins TRBV2 to TRBJ2-5; D unresolved. V was cut by 4 bases and J by 9 bases, with 18 bases left in between. The germline CDR1 and CDR2 sequences are SNHLY and FYNNEI. The CDR3 sequence is 14 residues long. CDR3: CASSVLGLTSAQYF. CDR3 in DNA: TGTGCCAGCAGTGTATTGGGTCTAACGTCGGCCCAGTACTTC.

The chain employs TRBV4-3 and TRBJ2-7, with D possibly matching TRBD2 (6 bases). The CDR3 runs 15 residues. Trimming cost V 0 bases and J 6 bases, with 15 bases left between them. The germline V gene encodes CDR1 LGHNA and CDR2 YSLEER. The CDR3 spells CASSQDTGALSEQYF. The CDR3 nucleotides read TGCGCCAGCAGCCAAGATACGGGAGCTCTTTCCGAGCAGTACTTC.

CDR3 protein: CASSPADRGRFFTYNEQFF. CDR3 bases: TGTGCCAGCAGCCCTGCGGACAGGGGGCGATTCTTTACCTACAATGAGCAGTTCTTC. The chain couples TRBV9 to TRBJ2-1, with 11 bases that match TRBD1. V trimming: 4 bases; J trimming: 2 bases; junction bases outside the gene matches: 14. Germline V gene sequence: CDR1 SGDLS, CDR2 YYNGEE. This CDR3 region has 19 residues.

The count of this clone is one. Other nucleotide sequences from this sample produce the same CDR3. The CDR3 DNA reads TGTGCCAGCAGTGACCGGGCCTACGAGCAGTACTTC. Translated, it gives CASSDRAYEQYF. The chain carries TRBV6-1 and TRBJ2-7, with D hard to call. The CDR3 runs to 12 residues. Germline V CDR1 and CDR2: MNHNS, SASEGT. V shed 3 bases and J shed 2 bases, with 5 bases lying between them.

V gene TRBV4-3 combines with J gene TRBJ2-4, with D maybe TRBD2 (5 bases). The CDR3 spans 18 residues. Germline values: CDR1 LGHNA, CDR2 YSLEER. V dropped 2 bases and J dropped 0 bases, with 17 bases sitting between them. This chain's CDR3 is CASSQLTGTGLAKNIQYF. The CDR3 DNA sequence: TGCGCCAGCAGCCAACTGACGGGCACCGGACTAGCCAAAAACATTCAGTACTTC.

Only one count was recorded for this clone. Other DNA sequences of this sample code for an identical CDR3. This chain links TRBV9 with TRBJ2-1; D is unclear. The germline V gene encodes CDR1 SGDLS and CDR2 YYNGEE. The V end was cut by 0 bases, the J end by 6 bases, with 4 bases between. This CDR3 is 12 amino acids long. The CDR3 DNA is TGTGCCAGCAGCGTAGATTCCAATGAGCAGTTCTTC. Residues: CASSVDSNEQFF.

The chain joins TRBV11-2 to TRBJ2-6; 11 nucleotides agree with TRBD1. Looked up from germline, CDR1 is SGHAT and CDR2 is FQNNGV. V lost 9 bases and J lost 0; bases outside the gene matches: 4. The CDR3 runs 16 residues. DNA for the CDR3: TGTGCCAGTCGGGACAGGGGGTCCTCTGGGGCCAACGTCCTGACTTTC. The encoded protein is CASRDRGSSGANVLTF.

This rearrangement joins TRBV6-5 to TRBJ2-7; TRBD2 agrees at 11 bases. The ends lost 6 bases at V and 4 bases at J; junction bases unmatched: 5. This CDR3 contains 14 residues. The germline CDR1 and CDR2 sequences are MNHEY and SVGAGI. The CDR3 DNA reads as TGTGCCAGCAGACTAGCGGGAGATTGGTACGAGCAGTACTTC. The encoded protein is CASRLAGDWYEQYF.

This clone was counted once. The rearrangement uses TRBV13 and TRBJ2-3, with D uncertain. The CDR3 has 12 amino acids. V gave up 7 bases and J gave up 4 bases, with 9 bases separating them. Germline V CDR1 and CDR2: PRHDT, FYEKMQ (reference sequence). The CDR3 region has the DNA TGTGCCAGCACTTTTCGCTCAGATACGCAGTATTTT. It translates to CASTFRSDTQYF.

The chain recombines TRBV6-1 with TRBJ2-7; D might be TRBD2 (6 bases). Germline V gene lookup returns CDR1 MNHNS and CDR2 SASEGT. V was shortened by 0 bases and J by 7 bases, with 16 bases between the two germline ends. The CDR3 covers 15 residues. The CDR3 bases are TGTGCCAGCAGTGAAGCCATGGGACTCCGCTGGGAGCAGTACTTC. This sequence encodes CASSEAMGLRWEQYF.

To note about this clone: Additional DNA sequences in this sample encode the identical CDR3. The chain employs TRBV29-1 and TRBJ2-1; D not resolved. The CDR3 runs to 14 residues. V shed 4 bases and J shed 0 bases, with 10 bases lying between them. Per the germline V gene, CDR1 is SQVTM and CDR2 is ANQGSEA. The CDR3 DNA reads as TGCAGCGTTGCTGGCGGTAGCTCCTACAATGAGCAGTTCTTC. It specifies CSVAGGSSYNEQFF.